Given below is one TCR beta chain in context. This sample was included in a study of blood T cell repertoires in COVID-19. The CDR3 length is 14 residues. V dropped 5 bases and J dropped 9; count of bases not matched to a gene: 10. Per the germline V gene, CDR1 is SEHNR and CDR2 is FQNEAQ (reference sequence). Profiled with immunoSEQ multiplex PCR; TCRdb holds only in-frame clones, not every one. The sample records roughly 74,000 clones, around nine tenths being singletons. This receptor was obtained from a woman aged 50 to 65 with acute COVID-19. The chain joins TRBV7-9 to TRBJ2-1; 7 nucleotides align to TRBD1. The material sequenced was PBMCs or T cells enriched from blood (not recorded which). CDR3 sequence reads: CASSLLEGAGEQFF. CDR3 DNA sequence: TGTGCCAGCAGCCTCCTAGAGGGGGCTGGTGAGCAGTTCTTC.